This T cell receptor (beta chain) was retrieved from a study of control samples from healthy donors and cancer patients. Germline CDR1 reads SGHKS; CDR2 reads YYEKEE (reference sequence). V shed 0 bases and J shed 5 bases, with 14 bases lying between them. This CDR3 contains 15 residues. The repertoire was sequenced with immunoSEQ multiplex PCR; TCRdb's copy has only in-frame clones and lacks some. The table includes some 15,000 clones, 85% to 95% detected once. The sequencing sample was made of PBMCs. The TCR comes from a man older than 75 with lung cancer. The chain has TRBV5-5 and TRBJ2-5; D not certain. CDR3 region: CASSLGATKRETQYF. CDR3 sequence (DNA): TGTGCCAGCAGCTTGGGCGCCACCAAACGGGAGACCCAGTACTTC.